Following are 27 T cell receptor beta chains from one sample sequenced in a study of T cell responses to AZD1222 COVID-19 vaccine. Measured with immunoSEQ multiplex PCR; TCRdb has only the in-frame clones, and not every one. Among 200,000 or so clones listed, 75% to 90% were seen once. The sequenced sample was peripheral blood, obtained on day 0 of AZD1222 vaccination. The receptors originated from an adult in good health.

The gene calls are TRBV4-2 and TRBJ1-6; D remains unclear. This CDR3 is built from 15 residues. V dropped 0 bases and J dropped 8 bases, with 11 bases sitting between them. The germline V gene encodes CDR1 LGHNA and CDR2 YNFKEQ. This chain's CDR3 is CASSQDPTPDSPLHF. The CDR3 DNA sequence: TGTGCCAGCAGCCAAGATCCCACTCCTGATTCACCCCTCCACTTT.

The chain has TRBV6-5 and TRBJ2-1, with D possibly being TRBD2 (5 bases). This CDR3 has 13 amino acids. Trimming pared 8 bases from V and 10 bases from J, leaving 18 bases between. Germline V gene sequence: CDR1 MNHEY, CDR2 SVGAGI. This CDR3 reads CASGTGNRVEQFF. The DNA of the CDR3 is TGTGCCAGCGGTACGGGGAATCGCGTCGAGCAGTTCTTC.

The rearrangement joins TRBV24-1 to TRBJ2-3, with TRBD2 as a possible D gene (5 bases). The CDR3 has 14 residues. Trimming removed 5 bases at V and 0 bases at J, with 8 bases between. Germline values: CDR1 KGHDR, CDR2 SFDVKD. The chain's CDR3 is CATSGETSTDTQYF. The CDR3 nucleotides read TGTGCCACCAGTGGGGAGACTAGCACAGATACGCAGTATTTT.

In DNA form, the CDR3 reads TGCGCCAGCAGCCAAGGGACCGGGTCCGTAGCCCATGAGCAGTTCTTC. Its translation: CASSQGTGSVAHEQFF. This sequence joins TRBV4-1 and TRBJ2-1, with no clear D. V lost 1 base and J lost 8, with 18 bases in between. Germline-derived CDR1 and CDR2 are MGHRA and YSYEKL. CDR3 size: 16 residues.

The chain has TRBV6-6 and TRBJ2-7; the D gene is possibly TRBD2 (6 bases). Deletions cut 3 bases from V and 3 bases from J, with 12 bases between. Germline CDR1 MNHNY, CDR2 SVGAGI (reference sequence). This CDR3 is 14 amino acids long. The CDR3 nucleotides read TGTGCCAGCAGTTATTCGGGAGATATCTACGAGCAGTACTTC. As protein: CASSYSGDIYEQYF.

The V and J genes are TRBV5-1 and TRBJ1-2, with TRBD1 matching over 12 bases. V was clipped by 0 bases and J by 2 bases; unmatched bases: 5. Germline loops: CDR1 SGHRS, CDR2 YFSETQ. The CDR3 length is 17 residues. CDR3 nucleotides: TGCGCCAGCAGCTTGGGATGGGACAGGGGGCGCAACTATGGCTACACCTTC. As protein: CASSLGWDRGRNYGYTF.

This chain joins TRBV4-1 and TRBJ1-2; no definite D call. The V end lost 0 bases, the J end lost 2 bases, and 13 bases lay between the germline ends. Germline CDR1 is MGHRA and CDR2 is YSYEKL. The CDR3 covers 16 residues. The CDR3 bases are TGCGCCAGCAGCCAAGAAGGCCTCAAACCGAACTATGGCTACACCTTC. This encodes CASSQEGLKPNYGYTF.

J is TRBJ2-6 and V is TRBV28, with TRBD1 identical over 8 bases. V shed 5 bases, J shed 0 bases, and the junction held 9 bases outside the gene matches. Germline values: CDR1 MDHEN, CDR2 SYDVKM. This CDR3 contains 18 residues. In nucleotides, the CDR3 is TGTGCCAGCAGTCCTCTAGGGACAGGCGTCTCTGGGGCCAACGTCCTGACTTTC. It codes for CASSPLGTGVSGANVLTF. Combining the CDR3 with reference TRBV28 and TRBJ2-6 gives the whole variable domain DVKVTQSSRYLVKRTGEKVFLECVQDMDHENMFWYRQDPGLGLRLIYFSYDVKMKEKGDIPEGYSVSREKKERFSLILESASTNQTSMYLCASSPLGTGVSGANVLTFGAGSRLTVL.

A single count supports this clone. The chain employs TRBV9 and TRBJ2-2; 12 bases agree with TRBD2. The CDR3 runs 14 residues. The J segment lost 3 bases and the V segment lost 9 bases, leaving 3 bases of the junction unmatched. Germline V gene sequence: CDR1 SGDLS, CDR2 YYNGEE. In DNA, the CDR3 is TGTGCCACACGACTAGCGGGAGACACCGGGGAGCTGTTTTTT. It codes for CATRLAGDTGELFF.

As regards this clone: This same CDR3 is encoded by further DNA sequences in the sample. The J gene is TRBJ2-7, the V gene TRBV7-2; 14 nucleotides line up with TRBD2. The V gene's germline CDR1 is SGHTA and CDR2 FQGNSA. The CDR3 sequence is 15 residues long. The V and J ends lost 4 bases and 4 bases, in that order; junction bases with no gene match: 3. The CDR3 DNA reads TGTGCCAGCAGCTCAGGACTAGCGGGAGGTTACGAGCAGTACTTC. This gives the protein CASSSGLAGGYEQYF. Supplemented by reference TRBV7-2 and TRBJ2-7, the full variable domain reads GAGVSQSPSNKVTEKGKDVELRCDPISGHTALYWYRQSLGQGLEFLIYFQGNSAPDKSGLPSDRFSAERTGGSVSTLTIQRTQQEDSAVYLCASSSGLAGGYEQYFGPGTRLTVT.

This rearrangement joins TRBV7-2 to TRBJ1-2; possibly TRBD1 for D (5 bases). The CDR3 consists of 13 residues. Germline V CDR1 and CDR2: SGHTA, FQGNSA. The V end was cut by 3 bases, the J end by 8 bases, with 13 bases between. The CDR3 DNA reads TGTGCCAGCAGCTTTCAGGGACCGGGGGGCTACACCTTC. Translation gives CASSFQGPGGYTF.

The rearrangement links TRBV6-6 to TRBJ1-3; D may be TRBD1 (5 bases). Germline loops: CDR1 MNHNY, CDR2 SVGAGI (reference sequence). The CDR3 is 15 residues long. Deletions cut 2 bases from V and 6 bases from J, with 14 bases between. The CDR3 protein is CASSYLAGSLNTIYF. CDR3 coding DNA: TGTGCCAGCAGTTACCTGGCAGGGAGCCTAAACACCATATATTTT.

The J gene is TRBJ1-5, the V gene TRBV6-2 or TRBV6-3, with 7 bases that match TRBD1. V was clipped by 7 bases and J by 5 bases; unmatched bases: 11. In germline, CDR1 is MNHEY, CDR2 SVGEGT. The CDR3 contains 15 residues. The CDR3 nucleotides are TGTGCCAGCACCCCAGACAGGGAAAGGTATCAGCCCCAGCATTTT. Its protein product is CASTPDRERYQPQHF.

The chain carries TRBV5-4 and TRBJ1-4; unclear D gene. Germline values: CDR1 SGHNT, CDR2 YYREEE (reference sequence). Trimming took 1 base from V and 2 from J, leaving 6 bases between them. This CDR3 has 14 amino acids. CDR3 sequence (DNA): TGTGCCAGCAGCTTGTACAAGACTAATGAAAAACTGTTTTTT. The encoded protein is CASSLYKTNEKLFF.

The CDR3 spells CASSQLGADTQYF. The CDR3, as DNA: TGTGCCAGCAGCCAGCTAGGCGCAGATACGCAGTATTTT. The chain uses TRBV14 and TRBJ2-3; D is undetermined. V was cut by 3 bases and J by 4 bases, with 8 bases left in between. This CDR3 spans 13 amino acids. CDR1 is SGHDN, CDR2 FVKESK, per germline.

This rearrangement joins TRBV7-2 to TRBJ2-5, with D perhaps TRBD2 (6 bases). The CDR3 totals 15 residues. In germline, CDR1 is SGHTA, CDR2 FQGNSA. V was clipped by 2 bases and J by 5 bases, with 15 bases between them. The CDR3 region is CASSLPRGGAETQYF. The CDR3, as DNA: TGTGCCAGCAGCTTACCTCGAGGCGGGGCGGAGACCCAGTACTTC.

This clone was detected only a few times. V gene TRBV3-1 (or the pseudogene TRBV3-2) combines with J gene TRBJ2-2; 9 bases align to TRBD1. The junction had 5 bases not matched to a gene; V was cut back by 4 bases and J by 5 bases. Germline V CDR1 and CDR2: LGHDT, YNNKEL (reference sequence). This CDR3 comprises 15 residues. CDR3 amino acids: CASSRGQGTTGELFF. The CDR3 nucleotides are TGTGCCAGCAGCCGAGGACAGGGGACGACCGGGGAGCTGTTTTTT.

The chain has TRBV21-1 and TRBJ2-5; the D call in the table, TRBD1, was not verified against the DNA. TRBV21-1 corresponds to a pseudogene. This CDR3 is built from 14 residues. In DNA form, the CDR3 reads TGTGCCAGCAGCAAAGAGGGGCAGGAAGAGACCCAGTACTTC. This encodes CASSKEGQEETQYF.

Written as DNA, the CDR3 is TGTGCCAGCTCACCACCGAGCACCAGGGATAGCTACACCTTC. This translates into CASSPPSTRDSYTF. The chain links TRBV18 to TRBJ1-2; D is perhaps TRBD1 (5 bases). V was trimmed by 0 bases and J by 9 bases, leaving 14 bases between them. Germline lookup yields CDR1 KGHSH and CDR2 LQKENI. The length of the CDR3 is 14 residues.

CDR3 residues: CASSLGSGSSYEQYF. The CDR3 DNA sequence: TGCGCCAGCAGCTTGGGGTCCGGGAGCTCCTACGAGCAGTACTTC. The chain has TRBV5-1 and TRBJ2-7; a possible D gene is TRBD2 (6 bases). The CDR3 totals 15 residues. With 0 bases removed from V and 0 bases from J, the gap between germline ends came to 10 bases. Germline CDR1 SGHRS, CDR2 YFSETQ.

This clone occurred once. The chain carries TRBV6-5 and TRBJ1-2, with 11 bases that match TRBD1. The length of the CDR3 is 13 residues. V lost 4 bases, J lost 8 bases, and 3 bases stayed unmatched. The germline V gene encodes CDR1 MNHEY and CDR2 SVGAGI. Here the CDR3 reads CASSSGTGGGYTF. The DNA of the CDR3 is TGTGCCAGCAGTTCCGGGACAGGGGGAGGCTACACCTTC.

Only one count was recorded for this clone. The chain couples TRBV7-9 to TRBJ1-6; D unclear. V was cut by 1 base and J by 4 bases, with 8 bases left in between. The CDR3 is 15 amino acids. CDR1 and CDR2 from the germline V gene are SEHNR and FQNEAQ (reference sequence). In DNA form, the CDR3 reads TGTGCCAGCAGCTTAGACGGCAATTATAATTCACCCCTCCACTTT. Translating gives CASSLDGNYNSPLHF.

DNA of the CDR3: TGTGCCAGCAGTCCCTCGACAGGGGGCGGTTCGAGCTACACCTTC. This sequence encodes CASSPSTGGGSSYTF. The chain carries TRBV27 and TRBJ1-2, with 10 positions matching TRBD1. Germline loops: CDR1 MNHEY, CDR2 SMNVEV (reference sequence). V shed 5 bases and J 9 bases; nucleotides not matched to a gene: 12. The CDR3 is made up of 15 amino acids.

The rearrangement uses TRBV30 and TRBJ1-1, with 7 bases identical to TRBD1. The CDR3 runs 13 residues. J gave up 0 bases and V 6 bases, and 4 bases lay outside the gene matches. Germline V lookup: CDR1 GTSNPN, CDR2 SVGIG (reference sequence). In DNA, the CDR3 is TGTGCCTGTACGACAGGGATGAACACTGAAGCTTTCTTT. Translated: CACTTGMNTEAFF.

This sequence joins TRBV28 and TRBJ2-1, with 8 bases that match TRBD1. V was pared by 5 bases and J by 8 bases, with 14 bases of the junction left unmatched. CDR3 length equals 16 residues. Looked up from germline, CDR1 is MDHEN and CDR2 is SYDVKM. In nucleotides, the CDR3 is TGTGCCAGCAGTCTCCATGACAGGGGAGGTATCGATGAGCAGTTCTTC. Amino acids: CASSLHDRGGIDEQFF.

CDR3 sequence: CAWNPGGANTEAFF. The CDR3 nucleotides read TGTGCCTGGAACCCCGGGGGGGCTAACACTGAAGCTTTCTTT. This sequence joins TRBV30 and TRBJ1-1, with D possibly being TRBD1 (6 bases). Trimming removed 4 bases from V and 2 bases from J, with 14 bases in between. From germline, CDR1 is GTSNPN and CDR2 SVGIG (reference sequence). The CDR3 consists of 14 residues. The entire variable domain, with the rest obtained from reference TRBV30 and TRBJ1-1, is as follows: SQTIHQWPATLVQPVGSPLSLECTVEGTSNPNLYWYRQAAGRGLQLLFYSVGIGQISSEVPQNLSASRPQDRQFILSSKKLLLSDSGFYLCAWNPGGANTEAFFGQGTRLTVV.

This rearrangement joins TRBV9 to TRBJ1-3; unclear D gene. This CDR3 region has 13 residues. The V gene lost 0 bases and the J gene lost 4 bases, with 5 bases spanning the gap. Germline values: CDR1 SGDLS, CDR2 YYNGEE. The CDR3: CASSVGGGNTIYF. CDR3 DNA sequence: TGTGCCAGCAGCGTAGGCGGGGGAAACACCATATATTTT.